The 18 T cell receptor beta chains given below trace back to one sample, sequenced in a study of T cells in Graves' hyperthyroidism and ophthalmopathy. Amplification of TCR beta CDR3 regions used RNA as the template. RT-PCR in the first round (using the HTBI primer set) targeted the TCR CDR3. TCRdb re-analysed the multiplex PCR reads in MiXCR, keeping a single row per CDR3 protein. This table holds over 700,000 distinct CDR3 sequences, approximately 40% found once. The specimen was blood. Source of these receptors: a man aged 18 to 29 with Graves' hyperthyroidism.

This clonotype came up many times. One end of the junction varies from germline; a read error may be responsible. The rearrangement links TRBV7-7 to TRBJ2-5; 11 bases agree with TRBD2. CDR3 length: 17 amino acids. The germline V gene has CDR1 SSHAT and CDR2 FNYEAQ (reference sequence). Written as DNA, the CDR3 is TGTGCTAGCAGCTCCAACCCCGGACTAGCGGGTAAAGAGACCCAGTACTTC. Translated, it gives CASSSNPGLAGKETQYF.

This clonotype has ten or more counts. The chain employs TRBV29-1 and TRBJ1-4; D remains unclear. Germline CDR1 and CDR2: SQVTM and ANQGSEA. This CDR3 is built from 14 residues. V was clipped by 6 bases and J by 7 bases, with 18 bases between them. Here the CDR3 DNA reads TGCAGCGTCGCTCCCGGAACATCGGGTGAAAAACTGTTTTTT. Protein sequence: CSVAPGTSGEKLFF.

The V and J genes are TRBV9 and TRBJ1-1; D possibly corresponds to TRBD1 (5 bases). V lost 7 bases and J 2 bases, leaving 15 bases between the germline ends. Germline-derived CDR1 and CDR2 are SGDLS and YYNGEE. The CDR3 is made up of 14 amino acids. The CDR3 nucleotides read TGTGCCAGCGGCCCAGCGGGGACCAACACTGAAGCTTTCTTT. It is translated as CASGPAGTNTEAFF. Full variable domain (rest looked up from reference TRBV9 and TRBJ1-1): DSGVTQTPKHLITATGQRVTLRCSPRSGDLSVYWYQQSLDQGLQFLIQYYNGEERAKGNILERFSAQQFPDLHSELNLSSLELGDSALYFCASGPAGTNTEAFFGQGTRLTVV.

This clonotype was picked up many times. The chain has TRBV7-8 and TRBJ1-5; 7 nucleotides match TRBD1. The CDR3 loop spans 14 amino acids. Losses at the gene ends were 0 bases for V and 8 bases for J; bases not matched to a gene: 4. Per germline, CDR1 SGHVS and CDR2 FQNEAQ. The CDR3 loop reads CASSLAGGEEPQHF. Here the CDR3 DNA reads TGTGCCAGCAGCTTAGCAGGGGGCGAAGAGCCCCAGCATTTT.

Written as DNA, the CDR3 is TGTGCCAGCAGTGAAGCGGCTAGCGCCCCCGGAGAGACCCAGTACTTC. It translates to CASSEAASAPGETQYF. V usage is TRBV2 and J usage is TRBJ2-5, with D maybe TRBD2 (6 bases). This CDR3 contains 16 residues. The ends were cut back, 0 bases at V and 4 bases at J, with 15 bases in the middle. Germline CDR1 reads SNHLY; CDR2 reads FYNNEI.

CDR3 loop: CSVELGATEYGYTF. The CDR3 DNA follows: TGCAGCGTTGAATTGGGGGCAACAGAATATGGCTACACCTTC. The rearrangement links TRBV29-1 to TRBJ1-2; TRBD1 is a possible D gene (6 bases). The germline V gene has CDR1 SQVTM and CDR2 ANQGSEA. This CDR3 spans 14 amino acids. The ends were cut back, 2 bases at V and 5 bases at J, with 15 bases in the middle.

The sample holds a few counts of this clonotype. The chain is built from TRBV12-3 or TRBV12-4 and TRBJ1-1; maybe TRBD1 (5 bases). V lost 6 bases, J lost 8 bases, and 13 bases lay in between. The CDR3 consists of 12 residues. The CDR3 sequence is CASSARAGEAFF. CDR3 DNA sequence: TGTGCCAGCAGCGCCAGGGCAGGAGAAGCTTTCTTT.

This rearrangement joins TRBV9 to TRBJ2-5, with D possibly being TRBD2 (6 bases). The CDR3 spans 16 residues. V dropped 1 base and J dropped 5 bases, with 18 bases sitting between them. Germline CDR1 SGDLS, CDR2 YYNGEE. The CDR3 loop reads CASSVTPGRGGETQYF. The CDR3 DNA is TGTGCCAGCAGCGTAACCCCTGGGCGGGGTGGGGAGACCCAGTACTTC. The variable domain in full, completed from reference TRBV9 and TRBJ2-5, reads DSGVTQTPKHLITATGQRVTLRCSPRSGDLSVYWYQQSLDQGLQFLIQYYNGEERAKGNILERFSAQQFPDLHSELNLSSLELGDSALYFCASSVTPGRGGETQYFGPGTRLLVL.

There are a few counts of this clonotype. The DNA of the CDR3 is TGTGCCAGTAGAAGACAGGGATTACCTGAAGCTTTCTTT. It translates to CASRRQGLPEAFF. The V call is TRBV19, the J call TRBJ1-1; 7 bases match TRBD1. Germline lookup yields CDR1 LNHDA and CDR2 SQIVND (reference sequence). This CDR3 is 13 amino acids long. After removal of 6 bases from V and 6 bases from J, the junction contained 7 bases not matched to a gene.

This CDR3 is CSASPPLAVTYEQYF. For the CDR3, the DNA is TGCAGTGCTAGTCCCCCACTAGCGGTGACCTACGAGCAGTACTTC. This chain connects TRBV20-1 to TRBJ2-7, with 8 nucleotides matching TRBD2. CDR3 length: 15 residues. With V trimmed by 3 bases and J by 2 bases, 9 bases remained unmatched. The germline V gene has CDR1 DFQATT and CDR2 SNEGSKA (reference sequence).

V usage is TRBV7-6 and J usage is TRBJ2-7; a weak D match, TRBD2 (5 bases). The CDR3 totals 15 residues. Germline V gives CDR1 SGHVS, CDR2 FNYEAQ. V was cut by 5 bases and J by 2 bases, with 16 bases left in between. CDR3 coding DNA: TGTGCCAGCAGCCCTACTACGGGAAGGACCTACGAGCAGTACTTC. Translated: CASSPTTGRTYEQYF.

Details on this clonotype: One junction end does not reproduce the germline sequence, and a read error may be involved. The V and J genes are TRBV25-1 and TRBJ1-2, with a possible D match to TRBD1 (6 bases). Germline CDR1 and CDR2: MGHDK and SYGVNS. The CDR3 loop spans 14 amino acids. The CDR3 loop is CASSQASGTRSYTF. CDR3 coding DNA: TGCGCCAGCAGCCAAGCCTCCGGGACACGAAGCTACACCTTC.

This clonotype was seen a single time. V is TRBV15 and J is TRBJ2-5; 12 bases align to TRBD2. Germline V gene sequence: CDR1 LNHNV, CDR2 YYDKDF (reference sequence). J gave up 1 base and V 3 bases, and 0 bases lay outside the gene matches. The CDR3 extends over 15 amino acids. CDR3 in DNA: TGTGCCACCAGCAGGGGACTAGCGGGCCAAGAGACCCAGTACTTC. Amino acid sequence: CATSRGLAGQETQYF.

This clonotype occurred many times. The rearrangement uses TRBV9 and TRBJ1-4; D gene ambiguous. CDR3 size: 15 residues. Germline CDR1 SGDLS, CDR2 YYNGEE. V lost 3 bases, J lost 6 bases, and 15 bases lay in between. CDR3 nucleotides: TGTGCCAGCAGCGACGCAGGCCAAGCGCATGAAAAACTGTTTTTT. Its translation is CASSDAGQAHEKLFF.

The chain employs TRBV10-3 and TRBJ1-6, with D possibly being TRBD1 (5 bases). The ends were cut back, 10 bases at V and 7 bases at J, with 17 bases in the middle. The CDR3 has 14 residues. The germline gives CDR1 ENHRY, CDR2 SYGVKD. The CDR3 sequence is CASSARDGNSPLHF. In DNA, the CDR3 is TGTGCCAGCAGCGCCCGGGACGGGAATTCACCCCTCCACTTT.

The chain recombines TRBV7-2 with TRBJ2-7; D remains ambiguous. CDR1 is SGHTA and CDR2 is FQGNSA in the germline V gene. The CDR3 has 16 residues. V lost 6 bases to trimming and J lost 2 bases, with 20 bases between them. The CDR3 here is CASRPTIPTPPYEQYF. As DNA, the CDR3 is TGTGCCAGCAGACCCACCATACCGACACCCCCCTACGAGCAGTACTTC.

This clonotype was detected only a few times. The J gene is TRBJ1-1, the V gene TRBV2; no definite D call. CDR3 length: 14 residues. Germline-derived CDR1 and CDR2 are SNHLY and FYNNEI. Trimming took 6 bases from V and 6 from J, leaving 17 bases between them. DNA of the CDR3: TGTGCCAGCAGCCAGAATATGGGCGGGGCTGAAGCTTTCTTT. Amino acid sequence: CASSQNMGGAEAFF.

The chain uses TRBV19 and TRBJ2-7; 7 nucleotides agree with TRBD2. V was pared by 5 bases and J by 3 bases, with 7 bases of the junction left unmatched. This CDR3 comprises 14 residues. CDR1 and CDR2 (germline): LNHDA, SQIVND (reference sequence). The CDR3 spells CASSPAGMNYEQYF. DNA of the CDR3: TGTGCCAGTAGTCCAGCGGGAATGAACTACGAGCAGTACTTC.